The 17 T cell receptor beta chains below were found in one sample sequenced in a study of regulatory and conventional T cells in RAG deficiency. Profiling relied on immunoSEQ multiplex PCR, and the TCRdb table lists in-frame clones only, not all of them. The table includes about 34,000 clones, roughly three quarters detected once. Blood CD4+ CD25-low CD127-high conventional T cells supplied the genomic DNA template. These data are also associated with another study on regulatory T cells. That work adds: The PCR used 52 TRBV and 13 TRBJ primers.

Source material: CD4+ effector T cells sorted from blood. These receptors came from a human donor in good health.

The rearrangement joins TRBV9 to TRBJ1-2; TRBD1 aligns across 7 bases. CDR1 and CDR2 from the germline V gene are SGDLS and YYNGEE. The CDR3 has 15 residues. J gave up 5 bases and V 0 bases, and 7 bases lay outside the gene matches. The CDR3 is CASSVEGWGQYGYTF. The CDR3 coding sequence is TGTGCCAGCAGCGTAGAAGGATGGGGACAGTATGGCTACACCTTC.

J is TRBJ1-6 and V is TRBV18, with 7 nucleotides matching TRBD1. In germline, CDR1 is KGHSH, CDR2 LQKENI. This CDR3 spans 16 amino acids. Trimming cost V 4 bases and J 7 bases; bases outside gene matches: 10. The CDR3 loop reads CASSQNLQGMNSPLHF. The CDR3 bases are TGTGCCAGCTCACAAAACCTACAGGGGATGAATTCACCCCTCCACTTT.

The J gene is TRBJ1-2, the V gene TRBV11-2, with a tentative D call TRBD1 (5 bases). The CDR3 runs to 14 residues. Germline CDR1 SGHAT, CDR2 FQNNGV. V lost 5 bases and J lost 7, with 17 bases in between. DNA for the CDR3: TGTGCCAGCAGCCAAACAACTGGGGGAGTTGGCTACACCTTC. Amino acid sequence: CASSQTTGGVGYTF.

The J gene is TRBJ2-2, the V gene TRBV21-1; the table's TRBD1 call for D was not verified on the DNA. TRBV21-1 is tagged as a pseudogene. This CDR3 is built from 16 residues. Here the CDR3 reads CASSTKLQANTGELFF. CDR3 DNA sequence: TGTGCCAGCAGCACTAAGCTACAGGCGAACACCGGGGAGCTGTTTTTT.

The chain is built from TRBV7-9 and TRBJ2-7; the D is unclear. The CDR3 extends over 11 amino acids. The V gene lost 5 bases and the J gene lost 5 bases, with 7 bases spanning the gap. Germline V gene lookup returns CDR1 SEHNR and CDR2 FQNEAQ (reference sequence). The CDR3 coding sequence is TGTGCCAGCAGCCCCCTTAACGAGCAGTACTTC. Residues: CASSPLNEQYF.

This chain uses TRBV18 with TRBJ2-2; D is unresolved. Germline V gene lookup returns CDR1 KGHSH and CDR2 LQKENI. This CDR3 spans 13 amino acids. Trimming removed 6 bases at V and 7 bases at J, with 12 bases between. CDR3 bases: TGTGCCAGCTCTCCCGCTACACTCGGGGAGCTGTTTTTT. It is translated as CASSPATLGELFF.

The chain has TRBV6-5 and TRBJ1-2; tentatively, D is TRBD1 (5 bases). CDR1 is MNHEY, CDR2 SVGAGI, per germline. The ends were cut back, 7 bases at V and 0 bases at J, with 15 bases in the middle. The CDR3 totals 15 residues. The DNA for the CDR3 is TGTGCCAGCACTCTGAACAGGAGAGCTAACTATGGCTACACCTTC. Translating it yields CASTLNRRANYGYTF.

This clone turned up a few times. The J gene is TRBJ1-6, the V gene TRBV30, with 9 bases that match TRBD1. The ends lost 4 bases at V and 8 bases at J; junction bases unmatched: 12. Per germline, CDR1 GTSNPN and CDR2 SVGIG (reference sequence). CDR3 length: 16 residues. The CDR3 coding sequence is TGTGCCTGGACAATCCAGCCGGGACAGGGTTATTCACCCCTCCACTTT. The encoded protein is CAWTIQPGQGYSPLHF.

The gene calls are TRBV6-6 and TRBJ2-2; a weak D match, TRBD1 (6 bases). V shed 2 bases and J shed 6 bases, with 10 bases lying between them. The CDR3 runs to 14 residues. CDR1 MNHNY and CDR2 SVGAGI come from the germline V gene (reference sequence). The CDR3 DNA is TGTGCCAGCAGTTACCGACAGGTCTCCGGGGAGCTGTTTTTT. Translating it yields CASSYRQVSGELFF.

This chain's CDR3 is CASSPSGGAGTGELFF. CDR3 coding DNA: TGCGCCAGCAGCCCATCAGGGGGCGCGGGCACCGGGGAGCTGTTTTTT. This rearrangement joins TRBV5-1 to TRBJ2-2; 8 bases match TRBD1. This CDR3 contains 16 residues. Germline assignment: CDR1 SGHRS and CDR2 YFSETQ. Losses at the gene ends were 4 bases for V and 4 bases for J; bases not matched to a gene: 9.

J is TRBJ1-2 and V is TRBV5-4; TRBD1 agrees at 8 bases. There are 13 residues in the CDR3. The germline V gene encodes CDR1 SGHNT and CDR2 YYREEE (reference sequence). Losses at the gene ends were 4 bases for V and 3 bases for J; bases not matched to a gene: 2. The CDR3 bases are TGTGCCAGCAGCCCGACAGGGGACTATGGCTACACCTTC. Protein: CASSPTGDYGYTF.

This chain uses TRBV10-2 with TRBJ2-7; TRBD1 aligns across 8 bases. J lost 2 bases, V lost 4 bases, and 4 bases had no gene match. Germline lookup yields CDR1 WSHSY and CDR2 SAAADI. The CDR3 covers 14 residues. The DNA for the CDR3 is TGCGCCAGCAGTGGGACAGGGCGGGCCTACGAGCAGTACTTC. It codes for CASSGTGRAYEQYF.

The genes are TRBV5-6 and TRBJ1-2; 11 nucleotides agree with TRBD1. V dropped 4 bases and J dropped 5; count of bases not matched to a gene: 7. The CDR3 spans 15 residues. The germline V gene encodes CDR1 SGHDT and CDR2 YYEEEE. This chain's CDR3 is CASSVRDRGVYGYTF. The CDR3 DNA reads TGTGCCAGCAGCGTCCGGGACAGGGGGGTATATGGCTACACCTTC.

The chain employs TRBV30 and TRBJ1-1; D remains ambiguous. V lost 3 bases and J lost 9, with 17 bases in between. Per the germline V gene, CDR1 is GTSNPN and CDR2 is SVGIG (reference sequence). The CDR3 runs to 13 residues. DNA of the CDR3: TGTGCCTGGAGCAGTTTCCGTATAGGCCAAGCTTTCTTT. Translated: CAWSSFRIGQAFF.

By frequency in the sample, this clone is medium-sized. This sequence joins TRBV4-1 and TRBJ1-6; no firm D call. Looked up from germline, CDR1 is MGHRA and CDR2 is YSYEKL. Trimming pared 2 bases from V and 6 bases from J, leaving 11 bases between. This CDR3 is 15 amino acids long. Here the CDR3 reads CASSQYSLGNSPLHF. For the CDR3, the DNA is TGCGCCAGCAGCCAATACTCCCTTGGTAATTCACCCCTCCACTTT.

This rearrangement joins TRBV5-4 to TRBJ2-7; 7 bases match TRBD1. The CDR3 has 14 amino acids. Germline V gene lookup returns CDR1 SGHNT and CDR2 YYREEE (reference sequence). V lost 0 bases, J lost 5 bases, and 5 bases stayed unmatched. The CDR3 spells CASSLEQGRNEQYF. DNA for the CDR3: TGTGCCAGCAGCTTGGAACAGGGGCGGAACGAGCAGTACTTC.

The genes are TRBV6-1 and TRBJ1-3, with 8 bases that match TRBD1. This CDR3 has 17 amino acids. J gave up 1 base and V 1 base, and 6 bases lay outside the gene matches. Germline loops: CDR1 MNHNS, CDR2 SASEGT. CDR3 residues: CASSEGYRGSSGNTIYF. The DNA of the CDR3 is TGTGCCAGCAGTGAAGGTTACAGGGGGTCATCTGGAAACACCATATATTTT.